This T cell receptor (beta chain) is from a study of blood T cells in healthy people across ages. Overall study findings and caveats: Any changes in expanded clonotypes were possibly confounded, as donor CMV status remained unknown.

Remarks on this clonotype: As yet, its antigen is unknown.

Germline V gene lookup returns CDR1 SGHKS and CDR2 YYEKEE (reference sequence). Trimming at V came to 1 base and at J to 5 bases, leaving 12 bases not matched to a gene. CDR3 size: 16 residues. Per-sample yields of isolated PBMCs were at least 6 million. A sample-barcoded 5' primer and a J-beta primer mix were used in a second PCR of about 7 to 12 cycles. Via MiXCR, TCRdb re-called the 5' RACE reads, giving one row per CDR3 protein. The sample gives around 1,800,000 distinct CDR3 sequences, about two fifths of which show up once; more than 20% is in the top ten. Sequenced sample: blood. The chain combines TRBV5-5 with TRBJ2-7, with 7 bases matching TRBD1. This clonotype originated in a human donor in good health. The CDR3 region is CASSLLPDRRAHEQYF. The CDR3 nucleotides read TGTGCCAGCAGCTTGCTCCCGGACAGGAGAGCCCACGAGCAGTACTTC.